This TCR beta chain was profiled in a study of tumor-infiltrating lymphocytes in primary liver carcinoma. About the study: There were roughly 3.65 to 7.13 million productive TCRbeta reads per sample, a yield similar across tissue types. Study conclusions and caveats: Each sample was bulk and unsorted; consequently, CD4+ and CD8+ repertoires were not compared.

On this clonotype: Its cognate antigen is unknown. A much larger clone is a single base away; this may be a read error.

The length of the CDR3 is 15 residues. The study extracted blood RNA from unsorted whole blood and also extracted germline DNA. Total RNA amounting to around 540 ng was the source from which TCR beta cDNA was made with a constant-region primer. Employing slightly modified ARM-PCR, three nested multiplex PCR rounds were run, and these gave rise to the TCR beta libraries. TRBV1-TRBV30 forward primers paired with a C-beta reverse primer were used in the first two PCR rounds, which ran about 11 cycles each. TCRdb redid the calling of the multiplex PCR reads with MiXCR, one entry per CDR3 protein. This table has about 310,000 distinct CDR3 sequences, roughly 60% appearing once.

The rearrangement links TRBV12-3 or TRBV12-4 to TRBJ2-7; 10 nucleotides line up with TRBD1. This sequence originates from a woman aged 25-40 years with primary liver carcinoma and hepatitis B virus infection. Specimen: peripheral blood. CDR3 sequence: CANSSPGQGLYEQYF. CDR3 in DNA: TGTGCCAACAGTTCACCGGGACAGGGGCTCTACGAGCAGTACTTC.